This T cell receptor (beta chain) was sequenced in a study of identical twins (dated by TCRdb to 2015 to 2016). For the study in its entirety: The study deep-sequenced TCR alpha and beta repertoires from monozygotic twins, unrelated adults of various ages and cord blood to test whether fetal clonotypes persist. To rule out contamination, the twin experiments were replicated at different times with different library preparation protocols. Overall results and qualifications from the work: In monozygotic twins, recombination models systematically underestimated out-of-frame TCR alpha sharing, but the models matched the sharing seen between unrelated individuals. Zero-insertion analyses could be partly confounded by invariant T cells such as MAIT and iNKT, though diverse VJ usage argued against such confounding for most clonotypes. Abundant cord blood beta clonotypes had fewer insertions, young adult naive repertoires showed a similar but weaker trend, and memory repertoires showed no such trend. Conclusions relied on cross-sectional statistical analysis, since the same donors could not be followed over many years. Compared with coincidental sharing between unrelated individuals, an excess of low generation-probability sequences was observed among out-of-frame TCR alpha sequences shared between twins. In beta out-of-frame sequences, excess twin sharing was weaker, because having fewer shared sequences lowered the signal-to-noise ratio.

Library prep was done by 5' RACE. Sequenced on an Illumina HiSeq 2000. A universal primer binding site was introduced by template switching, and a unique molecular identifier was present in the final cDNA, enabling accurate counting of TCR cDNA molecules. Specific primers in the conserved constant-segment region were used to synthesize first-strand cDNA for TCR alpha and beta chains. To control for contamination, every cDNA library was double barcoded, receiving both a SMART-Mk sample barcode and Illumina barcodes. TruSeq adapter sequences along with Illumina sample barcodes were introduced in two successive PCR steps. Sequencing of the TCR alpha and beta cDNA libraries was done on the Illumina HiSeq platform using custom primers. Per the original workflow: MiGEC was used to process raw reads and extract unique molecular identifiers, and MiXCR was used to find CDR3 positions. For each individual, recombination models were inferred using an EM algorithm with the repgenHMM and IGoR tools. The tcR package in R was used for shared clonotype analysis, with sharing normalized by the product of cloneset sizes. To study raw recombination without the effects of thymic and clonal selection, out-of-frame nonproductive sequences were analyzed. TCRdb handled the public reads itself, with Q25 trimming in fastp and clone calling in MiXCR, and kept productive beta chains. Under each unique CDR3 protein, matching rows form one entry showing the most common genes and DNA. The V and J calls here are based on TCRdb, not the publication. In this sample the table shows about 1.7 million distinct CDR3 sequences, around 29% of which occur a single time. Together, the top ten hold less than 0.35% of the sample.

The V end gives up 7 bases and the J end 7 bases, leaving 22 bases in the junction not matched to a gene. The CDR3 holds 19 amino acids from the cysteine to the phenylalanine. CDR3 DNA is the only sequence kept; it has 57 bases, read in frame from the first base. The CDR1 and CDR2 encoded by the germline V gene are SQVTM and ANQGSEA. Every donor in the study was a healthy Caucasian. On this clonotype: Its antigen is not yet known. Base-call qualities are not available, and no considerably larger clone is one nucleotide away.

The sample consisted of cord blood. The clonotype was recovered from a newborn girl in good health. The V and J segments used are TRBV29-1 and TRBJ2-7, and 16 junctional nucleotides match TRBD2. The nucleotides are TGCAGCGGATTACCGGGACTAGCGGGAGGGCCGAGCTCCTACAATGAGCAGTACTTC. This yields the protein CSGLPGLAGGPSSYNEQYF.